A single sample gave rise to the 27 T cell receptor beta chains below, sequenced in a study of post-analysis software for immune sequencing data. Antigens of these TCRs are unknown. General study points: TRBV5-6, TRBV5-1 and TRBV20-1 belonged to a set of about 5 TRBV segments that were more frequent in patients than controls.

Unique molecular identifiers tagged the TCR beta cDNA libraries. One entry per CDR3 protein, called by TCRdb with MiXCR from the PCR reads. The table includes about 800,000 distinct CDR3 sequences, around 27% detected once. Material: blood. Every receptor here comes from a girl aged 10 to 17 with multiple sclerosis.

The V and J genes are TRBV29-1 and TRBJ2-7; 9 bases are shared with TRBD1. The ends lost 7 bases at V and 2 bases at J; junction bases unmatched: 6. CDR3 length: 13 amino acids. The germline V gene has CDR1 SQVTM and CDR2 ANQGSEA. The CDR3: CSAGQGSPYEQYF. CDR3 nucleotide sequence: TGCAGCGCCGGACAGGGGAGCCCCTACGAGCAGTACTTC.

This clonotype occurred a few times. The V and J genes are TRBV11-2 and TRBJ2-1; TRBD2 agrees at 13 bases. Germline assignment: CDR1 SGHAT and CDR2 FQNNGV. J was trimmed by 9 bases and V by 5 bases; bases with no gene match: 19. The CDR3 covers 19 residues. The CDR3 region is CASSTYTTSGRVRSREQFF. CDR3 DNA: TGTGCCAGCAGCACATACACTACTAGCGGGAGGGTCCGGTCGCGTGAGCAGTTCTTC.

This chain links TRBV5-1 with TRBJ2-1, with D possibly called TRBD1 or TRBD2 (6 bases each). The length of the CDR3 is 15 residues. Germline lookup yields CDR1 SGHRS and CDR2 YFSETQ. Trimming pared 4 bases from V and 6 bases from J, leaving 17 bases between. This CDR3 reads CASSIGGGSSNEQFF. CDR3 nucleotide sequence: TGCGCCAGCAGCATCGGGGGCGGTTCGAGCAATGAGCAGTTCTTC.

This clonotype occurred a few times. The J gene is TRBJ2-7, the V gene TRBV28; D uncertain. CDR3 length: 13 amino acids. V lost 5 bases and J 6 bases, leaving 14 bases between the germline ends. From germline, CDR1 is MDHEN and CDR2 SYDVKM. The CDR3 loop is CASSTLPVGEQYF. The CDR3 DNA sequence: TGTGCCAGCAGTACCCTCCCGGTTGGCGAGCAGTACTTC.

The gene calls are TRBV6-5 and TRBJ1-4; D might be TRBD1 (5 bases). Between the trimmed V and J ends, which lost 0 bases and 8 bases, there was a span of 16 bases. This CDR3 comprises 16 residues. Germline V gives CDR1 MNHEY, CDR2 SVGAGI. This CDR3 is CASSYSEGRQREKLFF. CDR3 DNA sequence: TGTGCCAGCAGTTACTCGGAGGGAAGACAGCGGGAAAAACTGTTTTTT.

The CDR3 DNA reads TGTGCCAGCGGGAGACGGACAGGATGGGACTATGGCTACACCTTC. It specifies CASGRRTGWDYGYTF. This sequence joins TRBV27 and TRBJ1-2, with 7 bases aligning to TRBD1. V dropped 8 bases and J dropped 3; count of bases not matched to a gene: 12. CDR1 and CDR2 (germline): MNHEY, SMNVEV (reference sequence). CDR3 length: 15 amino acids.

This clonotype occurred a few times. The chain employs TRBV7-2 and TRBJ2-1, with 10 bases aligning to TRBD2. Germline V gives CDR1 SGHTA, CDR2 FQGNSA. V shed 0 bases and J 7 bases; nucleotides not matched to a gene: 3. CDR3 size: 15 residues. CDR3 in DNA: TGTGCCAGCAGCTTAGCCCTAGCGGGAGCGAATGAGCAGTTCTTC. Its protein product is CASSLALAGANEQFF.

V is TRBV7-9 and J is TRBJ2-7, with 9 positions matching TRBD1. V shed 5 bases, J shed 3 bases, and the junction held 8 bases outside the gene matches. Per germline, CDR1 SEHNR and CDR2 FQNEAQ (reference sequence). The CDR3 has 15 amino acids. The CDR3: CASSLKGQGNYEQYF. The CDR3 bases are TGTGCCAGCAGCCTTAAAGGACAGGGGAACTACGAGCAGTACTTC.

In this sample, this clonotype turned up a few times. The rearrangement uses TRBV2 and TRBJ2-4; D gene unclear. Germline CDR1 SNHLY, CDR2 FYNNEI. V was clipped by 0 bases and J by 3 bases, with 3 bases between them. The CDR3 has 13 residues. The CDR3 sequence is CASSEARKNIQYF. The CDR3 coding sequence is TGTGCCAGCAGTGAAGCCCGCAAAAACATTCAGTACTTC.

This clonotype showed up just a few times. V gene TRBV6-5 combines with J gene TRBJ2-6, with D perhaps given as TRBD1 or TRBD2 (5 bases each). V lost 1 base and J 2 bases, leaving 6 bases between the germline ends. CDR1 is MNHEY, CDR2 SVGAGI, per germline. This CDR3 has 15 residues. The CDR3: CASSYLGPGANVLTF. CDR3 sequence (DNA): TGTGCCAGCAGTTACTTGGGACCTGGGGCCAACGTCCTGACTTTC.

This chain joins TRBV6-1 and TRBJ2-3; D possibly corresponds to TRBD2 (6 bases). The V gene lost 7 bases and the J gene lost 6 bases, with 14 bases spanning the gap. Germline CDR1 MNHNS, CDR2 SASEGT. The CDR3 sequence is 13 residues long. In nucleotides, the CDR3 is TGTGCCAGCACGCGGGCGGGACGGGATACGCAGTATTTT. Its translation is CASTRAGRDTQYF.

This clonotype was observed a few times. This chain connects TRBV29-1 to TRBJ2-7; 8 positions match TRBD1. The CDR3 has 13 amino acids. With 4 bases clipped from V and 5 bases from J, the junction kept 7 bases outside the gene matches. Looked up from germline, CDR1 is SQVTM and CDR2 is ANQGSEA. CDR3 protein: CSVVRQGMDEQYF. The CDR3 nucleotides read TGCAGCGTTGTAAGACAGGGGATGGACGAGCAGTACTTC.

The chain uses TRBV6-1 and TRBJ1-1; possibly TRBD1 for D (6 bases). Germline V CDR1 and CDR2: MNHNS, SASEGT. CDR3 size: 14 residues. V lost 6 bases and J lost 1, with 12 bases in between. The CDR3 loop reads CASRPGQRNTEAFF. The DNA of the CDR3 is TGTGCCAGCAGACCCGGACAGAGGAACACTGAAGCTTTCTTT.

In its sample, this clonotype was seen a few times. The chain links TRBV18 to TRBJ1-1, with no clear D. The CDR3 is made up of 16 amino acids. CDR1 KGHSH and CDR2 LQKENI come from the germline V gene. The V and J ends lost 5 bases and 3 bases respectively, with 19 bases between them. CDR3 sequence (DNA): TGTGCCAGCTCAGTTCACCGGGCGGGTCGGGACACTGAAGCTTTCTTT. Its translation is CASSVHRAGRDTEAFF.

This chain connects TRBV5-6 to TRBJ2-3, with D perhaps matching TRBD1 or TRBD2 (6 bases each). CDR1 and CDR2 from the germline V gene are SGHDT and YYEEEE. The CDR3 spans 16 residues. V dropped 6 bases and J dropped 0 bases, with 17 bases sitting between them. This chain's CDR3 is CASTYGGQLSTDTQYF. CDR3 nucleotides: TGTGCCAGCACTTACGGGGGCCAGCTGAGCACAGATACGCAGTATTTT. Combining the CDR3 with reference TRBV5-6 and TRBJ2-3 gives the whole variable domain DAGVTQSPTHLIKTRGQQVTLRCSPKSGHDTVSWYQQALGQGPQFIFQYYEEEERQRGNFPDRFSGHQFPNYSSELNVNALLLGDSALYLCASTYGGQLSTDTQYFGPGTRLTVL.

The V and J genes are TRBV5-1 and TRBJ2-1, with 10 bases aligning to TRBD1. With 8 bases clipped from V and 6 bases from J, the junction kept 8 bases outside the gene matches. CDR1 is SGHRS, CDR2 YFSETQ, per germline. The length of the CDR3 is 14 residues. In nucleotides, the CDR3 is TGCGCCAGTCTAGACAGGGGGCATGGCAATGAGCAGTTCTTC. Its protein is CASLDRGHGNEQFF. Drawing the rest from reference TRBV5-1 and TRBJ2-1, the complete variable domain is KAGVTQTPRYLIKTRGQQVTLSCSPISGHRSVSWYQQTPGQGLQFLFEYFSETQRNKGNFPGRFSGRQFSNSRSEMNVSTLELGDSALYLCASLDRGHGNEQFFGPGTRLTVL.

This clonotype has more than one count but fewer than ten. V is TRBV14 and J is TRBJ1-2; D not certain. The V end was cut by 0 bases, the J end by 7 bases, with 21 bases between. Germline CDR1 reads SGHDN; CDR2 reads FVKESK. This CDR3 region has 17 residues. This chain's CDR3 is CASSQDLPRVLSSGYTF. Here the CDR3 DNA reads TGTGCCAGCAGCCAAGATCTCCCCCGGGTTCTGTCGAGTGGCTACACCTTC.

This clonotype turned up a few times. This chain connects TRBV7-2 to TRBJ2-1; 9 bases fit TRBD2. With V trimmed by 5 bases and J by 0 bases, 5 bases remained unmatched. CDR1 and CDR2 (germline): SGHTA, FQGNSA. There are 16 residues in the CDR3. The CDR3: CASSRTSASSYNEQFF. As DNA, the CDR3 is TGTGCCAGCAGCCGGACTAGCGCAAGCTCCTACAATGAGCAGTTCTTC.

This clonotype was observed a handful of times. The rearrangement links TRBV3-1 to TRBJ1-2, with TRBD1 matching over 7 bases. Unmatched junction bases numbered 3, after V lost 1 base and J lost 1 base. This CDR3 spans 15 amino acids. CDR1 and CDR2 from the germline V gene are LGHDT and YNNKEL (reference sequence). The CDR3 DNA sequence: TGTGCCAGCAGCCAAGGGGACAGCCGTAACTATGGCTACACCTTC. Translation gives CASSQGDSRNYGYTF.

This CDR3 is CSVRHSDTQYF. CDR3 coding DNA: TGCAGCGTTAGACATTCCGATACGCAGTATTTT. The chain carries TRBV29-1 and TRBJ2-3; D is unclear. CDR3 length equals 11 residues. Trimming left V 5 bases short and J 6 bases short, with 9 bases between. Germline CDR1 is SQVTM and CDR2 is ANQGSEA.

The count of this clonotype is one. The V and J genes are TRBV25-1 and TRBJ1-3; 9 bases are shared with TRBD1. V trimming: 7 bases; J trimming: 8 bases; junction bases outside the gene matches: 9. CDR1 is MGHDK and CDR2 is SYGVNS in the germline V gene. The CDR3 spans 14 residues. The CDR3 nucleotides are TGTGCCAGCACCGAAACAGGGGGCTGGGACACCATATATTTT. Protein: CASTETGGWDTIYF.

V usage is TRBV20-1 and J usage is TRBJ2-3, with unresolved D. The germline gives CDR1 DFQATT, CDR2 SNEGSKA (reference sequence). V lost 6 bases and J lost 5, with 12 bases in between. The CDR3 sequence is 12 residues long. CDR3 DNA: TGCAGTGCAAACGGACCCGAAGATACGCAGTATTTT. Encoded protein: CSANGPEDTQYF.

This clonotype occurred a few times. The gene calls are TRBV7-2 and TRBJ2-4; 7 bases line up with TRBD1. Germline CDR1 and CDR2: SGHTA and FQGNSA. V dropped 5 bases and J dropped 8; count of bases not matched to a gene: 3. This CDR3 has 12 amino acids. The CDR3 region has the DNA TGTGCCAGCAGCCAAGACAGGGACATTCAGTACTTC. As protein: CASSQDRDIQYF.

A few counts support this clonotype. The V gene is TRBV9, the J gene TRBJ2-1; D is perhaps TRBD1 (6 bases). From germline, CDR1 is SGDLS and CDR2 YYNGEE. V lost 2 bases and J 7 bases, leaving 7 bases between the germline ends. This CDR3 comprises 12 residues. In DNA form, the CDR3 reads TGTGCCAGCAGCGTCCAGGGGAATGAGCAGTTCTTC. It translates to CASSVQGNEQFF.

The CDR3 spells CSARDMWDRSSLATGELFF. Written as DNA, the CDR3 is TGCAGTGCTAGAGATATGTGGGACAGATCATCGTTGGCCACCGGGGAGCTGTTTTTT. The rearrangement joins TRBV20-1 to TRBJ2-2, with 7 bases identical to TRBD1. V shed 0 bases, J shed 4 bases, and the junction held 17 bases outside the gene matches. The CDR3 has 19 residues. The germline gives CDR1 DFQATT, CDR2 SNEGSKA (reference sequence).

CDR3: CASSPDWVTDTQYF. The CDR3 bases are TGTGCCAGCAGCCCGGACTGGGTCACAGATACGCAGTATTTT. V is TRBV7-2 and J is TRBJ2-3, with D tentatively TRBD2 (5 bases). Germline V lookup: CDR1 SGHTA, CDR2 FQGNSA. The CDR3 has 14 residues. Deletions cut 5 bases from V and 2 bases from J, with 11 bases between.

Here the CDR3 reads CASSQMGGAGPLHF. The DNA for the CDR3 is TGCGCCAGCAGCCAAATGGGGGGGGCCGGGCCCCTCCACTTT. This chain uses TRBV4-3 with TRBJ1-6; tentatively, D is TRBD1 (6 bases). The CDR3 covers 14 residues. The germline V gene encodes CDR1 LGHNA and CDR2 YSLEER. V lost 2 bases, J lost 13 bases, and 15 bases lay in between.